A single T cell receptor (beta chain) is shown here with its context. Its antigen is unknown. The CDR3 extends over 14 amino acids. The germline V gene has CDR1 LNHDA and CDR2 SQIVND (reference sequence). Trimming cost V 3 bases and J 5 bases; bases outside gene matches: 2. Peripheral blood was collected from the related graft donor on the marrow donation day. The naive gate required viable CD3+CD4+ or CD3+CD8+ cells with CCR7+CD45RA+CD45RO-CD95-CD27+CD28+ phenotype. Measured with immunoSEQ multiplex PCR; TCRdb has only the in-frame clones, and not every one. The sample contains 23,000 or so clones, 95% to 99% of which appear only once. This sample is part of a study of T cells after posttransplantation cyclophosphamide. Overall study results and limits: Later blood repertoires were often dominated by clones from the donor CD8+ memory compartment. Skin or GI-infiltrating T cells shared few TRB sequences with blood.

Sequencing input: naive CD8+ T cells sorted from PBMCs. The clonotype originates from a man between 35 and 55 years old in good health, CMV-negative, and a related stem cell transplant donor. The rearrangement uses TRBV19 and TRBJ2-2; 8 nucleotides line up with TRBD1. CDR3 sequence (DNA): TGTGCCAGTAGTATGGGACAGGTGACCGGGGAGCTGTTTTTT. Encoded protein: CASSMGQVTGELFF.